Below, 19 T cell receptor beta chains from the same sample are listed, as sequenced in a study of blood T cell repertoires in COVID-19 (dated by TCRdb to about 2020). Libraries were constructed by the immunoSEQ multiplex PCR assay. TCRdb stores this immuneACCESS table with in-frame sequences only. Part of the clones is absent; in the studies checked, under half of the shortfall reflects unresolved V genes, and no reason is known for the rest. The sample table records about 100,000 clones; around nine tenths of these occur just once. Clones ranked in the top ten supply roughly 5% of the sample. Sequencing was carried out using peripheral blood. These receptor sequences come from a human donor in a cohort sampled during active COVID-19.

The J gene is TRBJ1-6, the V gene TRBV7-8; D gene ambiguous. Germline V gives CDR1 SGHVS, CDR2 FQNEAQ. With 1 base removed from V and 7 bases from J, the gap between germline ends came to 11 bases. CDR3 length equals 15 residues. CDR3: CASSLVLQTNSPLHF. CDR3 bases: TGTGCCAGCAGCTTAGTGTTACAGACCAATTCACCCCTCCACTTT.

The V gene is TRBV4-1, the J gene TRBJ2-2; TRBD1 is a possible D gene (5 bases). Germline CDR1 MGHRA, CDR2 YSYEKL. Trimming cost V 1 base and J 6 bases, with 12 bases left between them. The CDR3 extends over 15 amino acids. The CDR3: CASSQGQGRAGELFF. The CDR3 DNA sequence: TGCGCCAGCAGCCAAGGCCAGGGTCGGGCCGGGGAGCTGTTTTTT.

J is TRBJ1-5 and V is TRBV12-3 or TRBV12-4, with D uncertain. Trimming removed 5 bases from V and 2 bases from J, with 7 bases in between. CDR3 size: 13 residues. CDR3 bases: TGTGCCAGCAGTAACATTCGCAATCAGCCCCAGCATTTT. Translated, it gives CASSNIRNQPQHF.

The chain recombines TRBV28 with TRBJ1-5; TRBD1 matches 8 bases. Germline V lookup: CDR1 MDHEN, CDR2 SYDVKM. This CDR3 contains 15 residues. V dropped 3 bases and J dropped 6; count of bases not matched to a gene: 7. The CDR3 coding sequence is TGTGCCAGCAGTTTTATCAGGGGGCTCGGTCAGCCCCAGCATTTT. Translated, it gives CASSFIRGLGQPQHF. Filled out from reference TRBV28 and TRBJ1-5, the complete variable domain reads DVKVTQSSRYLVKRTGEKVFLECVQDMDHENMFWYRQDPGLGLRLIYFSYDVKMKEKGDIPEGYSVSREKKERFSLILESASTNQTSMYLCASSFIRGLGQPQHFGDGTRLSIL.

The V call is TRBV30, the J call TRBJ2-3; 8 bases fit TRBD1. The V segment lost 7 bases and the J segment 2 bases; nucleotides outside the gene matches: 8. The CDR3 spans 14 residues. Germline values: CDR1 GTSNPN, CDR2 SVGIG (reference sequence). CDR3 region: CAYSGGLSTDTQYF. Written as DNA, the CDR3 is TGTGCCTACTCAGGGGGCCTCTCCACAGATACGCAGTATTTT.

The gene calls are TRBV7-3 and TRBJ2-1, with D possibly being TRBD1 (6 bases). Trimming took off 5 bases at V and 0 bases at J, with 14 bases between the two ends. Germline CDR1 SGHTA, CDR2 FQGTGA. The CDR3 is made up of 16 amino acids. The chain's CDR3 is CASSPGQLSSYNEQFF. The CDR3 region has the DNA TGTGCCAGCAGCCCCGGACAGTTGAGCTCCTACAATGAGCAGTTCTTC.

V is TRBV28 and J is TRBJ1-3, with a weak D call TRBD1 (5 bases). This CDR3 comprises 13 residues. Germline CDR1 and CDR2: MDHEN and SYDVKM. V gave up 8 bases and J gave up 8 bases, with 16 bases separating them. CDR3 sequence (DNA): TGTGCCAGCCGCCCGGGGACTCTGGACACCATATATTTT. Its protein is CASRPGTLDTIYF.

CDR3 region: CASSTGYEQYF. The CDR3 DNA follows: TGTGCCAGTAGTACCGGCTACGAGCAGTACTTC. The gene calls are TRBV19 and TRBJ2-7; D not certain. This CDR3 region has 11 residues. The germline V and J ends were trimmed by 4 bases and 3 bases, with 4 bases remaining between them. From germline, CDR1 is LNHDA and CDR2 SQIVND (reference sequence).

The chain uses TRBV7-2 and TRBJ2-2, with TRBD2 as a possible D gene (6 bases). Trimming removed 5 bases at V and 3 bases at J, with 16 bases between. Germline V gene lookup returns CDR1 SGHTA and CDR2 FQGNSA. The CDR3 has 16 amino acids. Here the CDR3 reads CASSRGRGLYTGELFF. CDR3 in DNA: TGTGCCAGCAGCCGCGGGCGGGGCCTATACACCGGGGAGCTGTTTTTT.

V gene TRBV5-6 combines with J gene TRBJ1-4; a possible D gene is TRBD1 (5 bases). V dropped 4 bases and J dropped 5 bases, with 12 bases sitting between them. Germline-derived CDR1 and CDR2 are SGHDT and YYEEEE. The CDR3 runs to 14 residues. Here the CDR3 reads CASSRGTLNEKLFF. The DNA for the CDR3 is TGTGCCAGCAGCCGCGGGACGTTGAATGAAAAACTGTTTTTT.

The V and J genes are TRBV7-9 and TRBJ2-2, with D perhaps matching TRBD2 (6 bases). The V end was cut by 8 bases, the J end by 6 bases, with 13 bases between. The CDR3 length is 13 residues. The germline gives CDR1 SEHNR, CDR2 FQNEAQ (reference sequence). CDR3 in amino acids: CASALGGSGELFF. Here the CDR3 DNA reads TGTGCCAGCGCCCTGGGGGGATCCGGGGAGCTGTTTTTT.

The rearrangement joins TRBV11-3 to TRBJ2-7; 8 bases are a match to TRBD2. This CDR3 has 15 amino acids. Germline-derived CDR1 and CDR2 are SGHNT and YENEEA. The V segment lost 5 bases and the J segment 4 bases; nucleotides outside the gene matches: 10. The CDR3 DNA sequence: TGTGCCAGCAGCCCGAGAAGCGGGAGCAGGTACGAGCAGTACTTC. This gives the protein CASSPRSGSRYEQYF.

This chain joins TRBV16 and TRBJ2-1; D perhaps matches TRBD1 (5 bases). The CDR3 is 13 amino acids. Germline loops: CDR1 KGHSY, CDR2 FQNENV. V lost 3 bases, J lost 9 bases, and 12 bases lay in between. CDR3 coding DNA: TGTGCCAGCAGCCAGAACTATAGGGGTGAGCAGTTCTTC. Translating it yields CASSQNYRGEQFF.

The genes are TRBV6-2 or TRBV6-3 and TRBJ2-7, with a tentative D call TRBD2 (6 bases). This CDR3 comprises 14 residues. CDR1 and CDR2 (germline): MNHEY, SVGEGT. The V end was cut by 3 bases, the J end by 3 bases, with 12 bases between. CDR3 region: CASSYGGASYEQYF. DNA of the CDR3: TGTGCCAGCAGTTATGGCGGGGCAAGCTACGAGCAGTACTTC.

The chain has TRBV7-9 and TRBJ2-7; no definite D call. The CDR3 runs 14 residues. Trimming stripped 2 bases from V and 3 bases from J, with 11 bases between. Germline lookup yields CDR1 SEHNR and CDR2 FQNEAQ (reference sequence). The CDR3 DNA follows: TGTGCCAGCAGCTTAAGTACAGACCGCTACGAGCAGTACTTC. Amino acid sequence: CASSLSTDRYEQYF.

This chain joins TRBV30 and TRBJ2-5; unclear D gene. Deletions cut 3 bases from V and 5 bases from J, with 19 bases between. The CDR3 is 15 residues long. Germline CDR1 reads GTSNPN; CDR2 reads SVGIG (reference sequence). In DNA, the CDR3 is TGTGCCTGGAGCTTAAAGGAAAACCTCAGGGAGACCCAGTACTTC. Its protein product is CAWSLKENLRETQYF. The full variable domain, completed using reference TRBV30 and TRBJ2-5, is SQTIHQWPATLVQPVGSPLSLECTVEGTSNPNLYWYRQAAGRGLQLLFYSVGIGQISSEVPQNLSASRPQDRQFILSSKKLLLSDSGFYLCAWSLKENLRETQYFGPGTRLLVL.

The chain recombines TRBV19 with TRBJ2-6; D not certain. The CDR3 covers 18 residues. Germline lookup yields CDR1 LNHDA and CDR2 SQIVND (reference sequence). Trimming pared 6 bases from V and 0 bases from J, leaving 18 bases between. CDR3 protein: CASSLDIAALSGANVLTF. Written as DNA, the CDR3 is TGTGCCAGTAGCTTAGATATAGCCGCCCTCTCTGGGGCCAACGTCCTGACTTTC.

The chain has TRBV7-9 and TRBJ1-3; D is undetermined. CDR1 and CDR2 (germline): SEHNR, FQNEAQ (reference sequence). The germline V and J ends were trimmed by 1 base and 2 bases, with 6 bases remaining between them. The CDR3 has 14 amino acids. CDR3 loop: CASSLVQTGNTIYF. CDR3 sequence (DNA): TGTGCCAGCAGCTTAGTGCAGACTGGAAACACCATATATTTT.

The chain combines TRBV24-1 with TRBJ2-1, with 10 nucleotides matching TRBD1. This CDR3 spans 19 amino acids. The V and J ends lost 3 bases and 7 bases, in that order; junction bases with no gene match: 17. Germline V gives CDR1 KGHDR, CDR2 SFDVKD. The CDR3 is CATSDPLRDRGAGRNEQFF. The CDR3 DNA sequence: TGTGCCACCAGTGATCCCTTGCGGGACAGGGGCGCGGGTAGGAATGAGCAGTTCTTC.